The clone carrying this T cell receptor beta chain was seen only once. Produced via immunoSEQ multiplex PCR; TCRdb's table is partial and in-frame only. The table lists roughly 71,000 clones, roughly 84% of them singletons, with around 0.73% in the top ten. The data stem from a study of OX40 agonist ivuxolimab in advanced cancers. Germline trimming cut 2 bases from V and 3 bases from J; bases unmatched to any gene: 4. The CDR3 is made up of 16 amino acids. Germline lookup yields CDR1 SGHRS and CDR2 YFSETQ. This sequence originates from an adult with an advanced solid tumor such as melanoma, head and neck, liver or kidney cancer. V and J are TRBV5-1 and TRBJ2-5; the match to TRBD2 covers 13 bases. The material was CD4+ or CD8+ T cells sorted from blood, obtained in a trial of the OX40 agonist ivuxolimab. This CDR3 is CASSLRTSGGEETQYF. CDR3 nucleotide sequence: TGCGCCAGCAGCTTACGGACTAGCGGGGGTGAAGAGACCCAGTACTTC. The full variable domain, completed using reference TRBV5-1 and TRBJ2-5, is KAGVTQTPRYLIKTRGQQVTLSCSPISGHRSVSWYQQTPGQGLQFLFEYFSETQRNKGNFPGRFSGRQFSNSRSEMNVSTLELGDSALYLCASSLRTSGGEETQYFGPGTRLLVL.